Following are 14 T cell receptor beta chains from one sample sequenced in a study of blood T cell repertoires in COVID-19 (dated by TCRdb to 2018 to 2020). The library relied on the immunoSEQ multiplex PCR assay. TCRdb re-hosts the immuneACCESS table, in-frame sequences only. Its copies lack some clones; in the studies checked, an unresolved V gene accounts for under half of them, and the cause for the rest is not known. Counted in this sample were 150,000 or so clones; roughly 70% of them appeared once. The ten largest clonotypes hold less than 3% of the sample. The sample comprised peripheral blood. The receptors derive from a woman aged 80 or over with acute or convalescent COVID-19.

Remarks on this clone: At one of its ends the junction is not consistent with the germline gene, which may arise from a read error. Other DNA sequences in the same sample also yield this CDR3. The rearrangement joins TRBV5-1 to TRBJ1-4; D may be TRBD1 (6 bases). Germline assignment: CDR1 SGHRS and CDR2 YFSETQ. The CDR3 is 14 amino acids. CDR3 amino acids: CASSSGTTNEKLFF. CDR3 nucleotides: TGCGCCAGCAGCTCCGGGACAACGAATGAAAAACTGTTTTTT.

The chain recombines TRBV11-3 with TRBJ2-1, with TRBD1 as a possible D gene (8 bases). V lost 5 bases, J lost 12 bases, and 14 bases lay in between. This CDR3 region has 12 residues. Germline V gives CDR1 SGHNT, CDR2 YENEEA. The CDR3: CASSADREGQFF. The CDR3 DNA follows: TGTGCCAGCAGCGCGGACAGGGAGGGGCAGTTCTTC.

This sequence joins TRBV30 and TRBJ2-1, with 13 nucleotides matching TRBD2. The CDR3 is 15 amino acids. Looked up from germline, CDR1 is GTSNPN and CDR2 is SVGIG (reference sequence). V dropped 3 bases and J dropped 7; count of bases not matched to a gene: 6. The CDR3 DNA follows: TGTGCCTGGAGCCCTGGACTAGCGGGAGTGAATGAGCAGTTCTTC. Translation: CAWSPGLAGVNEQFF.

The chain has TRBV4-1 and TRBJ1-2; maybe TRBD1 (5 bases). This CDR3 region has 15 residues. Germline V CDR1 and CDR2: MGHRA, YSYEKL. The V and J ends lost 5 bases and 4 bases respectively, with 17 bases between them. CDR3 coding DNA: TGCGCCAGCAGCGCAGGCCAGGGCTCCGGCTATGGCTACACCTTC. Translation: CASSAGQGSGYGYTF.

This clone was counted between two and nine times. The chain links TRBV4-1 to TRBJ2-3; D possibly corresponds to TRBD2 (6 bases). V lost 5 bases and J lost 1, with 10 bases in between. The V gene's germline CDR1 is MGHRA and CDR2 YSYEKL. The CDR3 is made up of 14 amino acids. The CDR3 loop reads CASSFRLGTDTQYF. CDR3 coding DNA: TGCGCCAGCAGCTTCCGACTAGGCACAGATACGCAGTATTTT.

The chain carries TRBV19 and TRBJ2-1; D perhaps matches TRBD2 (7 bases). Trimming took off 6 bases at V and 4 bases at J, with 22 bases between the two ends. The CDR3 covers 17 residues. Germline V gene sequence: CDR1 LNHDA, CDR2 SQIVND (reference sequence). This CDR3 reads CASRRLTGLGDYNEQFF. The DNA of the CDR3 is TGTGCCAGTAGGAGATTGACAGGACTAGGAGATTACAATGAGCAGTTCTTC.

The V and J genes are TRBV7-2 and TRBJ1-5; TRBD1 might be the D (5 bases). The CDR3 spans 15 residues. Germline V CDR1 and CDR2: SGHTA, FQGNSA. Trimming removed 3 bases from V and 3 bases from J, with 12 bases in between. The CDR3 loop is CASSFGQGLNQPQHF. In DNA, the CDR3 is TGTGCCAGCAGCTTCGGGCAGGGCCTCAATCAGCCCCAGCATTTT.

The chain uses TRBV7-9 and TRBJ2-1; the D gene is possibly TRBD2 (7 bases). Trimming removed 2 bases at V and 6 bases at J, with 20 bases between. Per germline, CDR1 SEHNR and CDR2 FQNEAQ (reference sequence). This CDR3 is 17 amino acids long. Written as DNA, the CDR3 is TGTGCCAGCAGCTTACTCGGGGTGGGAGGGACACGCAATGAGCAGTTCTTC. Its protein product is CASSLLGVGGTRNEQFF. The full variable domain, rest sourced from reference TRBV7-9 and TRBJ2-1, is DTGVSQNPRHKITKRGQNVTFRCDPISEHNRLYWYRQTLGQGPEFLTYFQNEAQLEKSRLLSDRFSAERPKGSFSTLEIQRTEQGDSAMYLCASSLLGVGGTRNEQFFGPGTRLTVL.

This clone was observed a handful of times. The J gene is TRBJ2-1, the V gene TRBV4-3, with 8 positions matching TRBD2. This CDR3 comprises 16 residues. CDR1 LGHNA and CDR2 YSLEER come from the germline V gene. Germline trimming cut 4 bases from V and 1 base from J; bases unmatched to any gene: 6. DNA of the CDR3: TGCGCCAGCAGCCCCCTCGCTAGCGGGTCCTACAATGAGCAGTTCTTC. It codes for CASSPLASGSYNEQFF.

This rearrangement joins TRBV9 to TRBJ2-2; TRBD1 is a possible D gene (5 bases). This CDR3 comprises 15 residues. Germline V gene sequence: CDR1 SGDLS, CDR2 YYNGEE. V was pared by 0 bases and J by 4 bases, with 10 bases between. The CDR3 reads CASSVVAQGTGELFF. The CDR3 DNA reads as TGTGCCAGCAGCGTAGTCGCCCAGGGCACCGGGGAGCTGTTTTTT.

The gene calls are TRBV28 and TRBJ1-1; tentative D call: TRBD1 (5 bases). Germline CDR1 MDHEN, CDR2 SYDVKM. This CDR3 contains 14 residues. Trimming removed 5 bases at V and 4 bases at J, with 14 bases between. This CDR3 is CASSTNGGATEAFF. The CDR3 nucleotides are TGTGCCAGCAGTACTAACGGTGGGGCCACTGAAGCTTTCTTT.

The chain has TRBV12-5 and TRBJ2-7, with D unresolved. V lost 6 bases and J lost 4, with 10 bases in between. The germline V gene encodes CDR1 LGHNT and CDR2 FRNRAP. This CDR3 spans 12 amino acids. The CDR3 bases are TGTGCTAGTGGCAATGACGGGTACGAGCAGTACTTC. This sequence encodes CASGNDGYEQYF.

The gene calls are TRBV4-1 and TRBJ1-1; D possibly corresponds to TRBD1 (5 bases). Germline lookup yields CDR1 MGHRA and CDR2 YSYEKL. Trimming stripped 4 bases from V and 8 bases from J, with 14 bases between. The CDR3 extends over 13 amino acids. The CDR3 coding sequence is TGCGCCAGCAGCCCTCAGTTCGACAGAGAAGCTTTCTTT. Its protein is CASSPQFDREAFF.

The gene calls are TRBV7-2 and TRBJ1-2, with D unresolved. The CDR3 covers 14 residues. Trimming pared 6 bases from V and 4 bases from J, leaving 15 bases between. Germline V gives CDR1 SGHTA, CDR2 FQGNSA. In DNA, the CDR3 is TGTGCCAGCAGTTCCTTCAACCCGGGCTATGGCTACACCTTC. Its protein product is CASSSFNPGYGYTF.